What follows describes a single T cell receptor (beta chain). The data are from a study of T cell changes during pregnancy in multiple sclerosis. This table comes from immunoSEQ multiplex PCR, and its TCRdb copy is limited to in-frame clones, with some not included. Seen here are tens of thousands of clones, around four fifths observed once, and the top ten hold around a sixth. Germline V gives CDR1 SEHNR, CDR2 FQNEAQ (reference sequence). This CDR3 has 14 amino acids. The V end lost 5 bases, the J end lost 3 bases, and 10 bases lay between the germline ends. The chain employs TRBV7-9 and TRBJ1-4, with D uncertain. The receptor's source is a female donor in good health, enrolled as a control in a pregnancy study. Sequences were derived from CD8+ T cells from peripheral blood mononuclear cells, sampled in the first trimester of pregnancy. Here the CDR3 DNA reads TGTGCCAGCAGCAACGGAGATCCTAATGAAAAACTGTTTTTT. Translation: CASSNGDPNEKLFF.